These 18 T cell receptor beta chains came from one sample sequenced in a study of blood T cell repertoires in COVID-19. Sequencing used immunoSEQ multiplex PCR; TCRdb keeps in-frame clones, though not all of them. The sample yields more than 300,000 clones, more than 75% seen once. Sequencing was carried out using PBMCs or T cells enriched from blood (not recorded which). Receptors were obtained from a woman under 30 who had recovered from COVID-19.

This chain joins TRBV11-3 and TRBJ1-2; 8 nucleotides line up with TRBD1. The CDR3 length is 13 residues. Trimming cost V 3 bases and J 8 bases; bases outside gene matches: 5. Germline V gives CDR1 SGHNT, CDR2 YENEEA. In nucleotides, the CDR3 is TGTGCCAGCAGCTTTCCACAGGGGGACGGCTACACCTTC. It yields the protein CASSFPQGDGYTF.

This clone occurred once. The chain is built from TRBV6-2 or TRBV6-3 and TRBJ2-5; 12 bases fit TRBD2. CDR3 length: 18 residues. The ends lost 5 bases at V and 0 bases at J; junction bases unmatched: 10. From germline, CDR1 is MNHEY and CDR2 SVGEGT. CDR3 in DNA: TGTGCCAGCAGTCAGATAGGACTAGCGGGGAGGAACCAAGAGACCCAGTACTTC. Residues: CASSQIGLAGRNQETQYF.

This clone has more than one count but fewer than ten. The genes are TRBV30 and TRBJ1-4; 9 bases match TRBD1. V shed 5 bases and J 5 bases; nucleotides not matched to a gene: 3. The germline V gene encodes CDR1 GTSNPN and CDR2 SVGIG (reference sequence). This CDR3 is built from 13 residues. The CDR3 region is CAWGGTGNEKLFF. CDR3 nucleotides: TGTGCCTGGGGGGGGACAGGGAATGAAAAACTGTTTTTT.

This clone occurred a few times. This sequence joins TRBV2 and TRBJ1-1, with D unresolved. The germline V gene has CDR1 SNHLY and CDR2 FYNNEI. The CDR3 consists of 13 residues. V was clipped by 7 bases and J by 1 base, with 10 bases between them. The CDR3 spells CASNGFKNTEAFF. The CDR3 nucleotides read TGTGCCAGCAATGGCTTTAAGAACACTGAAGCTTTCTTT.

Only one count was recorded for this clone. V usage is TRBV2 and J usage is TRBJ2-7, with 13 bases that match TRBD2. This CDR3 spans 17 amino acids. The germline CDR1 and CDR2 sequences are SNHLY and FYNNEI. The junction had 9 bases not matched to a gene; V was cut back by 6 bases and J by 1 base. The CDR3 nucleotides read TGTGCCAGCAGGCCGACTAGCGGGGGGCCGGAATCCTACGAGCAGTACTTC. Protein sequence: CASRPTSGGPESYEQYF.

This sequence joins TRBV19 and TRBJ1-1; tentatively, D is TRBD1 (6 bases). Germline CDR1 is LNHDA and CDR2 is SQIVND (reference sequence). This CDR3 is built from 15 residues. V was cut by 3 bases and J by 6 bases, with 17 bases left in between. CDR3 bases: TGTGCCAGTAGTATTTCGTTCGACAGGCGGGCTGAAGCTTTCTTT. Its protein is CASSISFDRRAEAFF.

The genes are TRBV10-3 and TRBJ1-3, with D uncertain. V was cut by 0 bases and J by 0 bases, with 9 bases left in between. Germline values: CDR1 ENHRY, CDR2 SYGVKD. This CDR3 is 16 amino acids long. In nucleotides, the CDR3 is TGTGCCATCAGTGAGTCGAGTCCGAGCTCTGGAAACACCATATATTTT. It specifies CAISESSPSSGNTIYF.

V and J are TRBV5-1 and TRBJ2-2; the D gene is possibly TRBD1 (5 bases). The CDR3 runs to 13 residues. The V end lost 1 base, the J end lost 7 bases, and 8 bases lay between the germline ends. Germline CDR1 and CDR2: SGHRS and YFSETQ. The CDR3 sequence is CASSLMGHGELFF. CDR3 nucleotide sequence: TGCGCCAGCAGCTTGATGGGGCACGGGGAGCTGTTTTTT.

CDR3 region: CASTLTGANVLTF. The DNA of the CDR3 is TGTGCCAGCACTCTAACTGGGGCCAACGTCCTGACTTTC. The chain carries TRBV25-1 and TRBJ2-6; D is unclear. V was shortened by 7 bases and J by 2 bases, with 6 bases between the two germline ends. The CDR3 extends over 13 amino acids. Germline-derived CDR1 and CDR2 are MGHDK and SYGVNS.

This sequence joins TRBV18 and TRBJ2-3; 7 bases align to TRBD2. This CDR3 is built from 15 residues. V shed 6 bases and J 0 bases; nucleotides not matched to a gene: 6. Germline V gene sequence: CDR1 KGHSH, CDR2 LQKENI. The CDR3 loop is CASSISGASTDTQYF. The CDR3 nucleotides are TGTGCCAGCTCCATCAGCGGGGCTAGCACAGATACGCAGTATTTT.

This clone has only a few counts. V and J are TRBV4-1 and TRBJ1-5; D uncertain. CDR1 and CDR2 from the germline V gene are MGHRA and YSYEKL. V shed 3 bases and J shed 10 bases, with 13 bases lying between them. The CDR3 has 13 residues. CDR3 in DNA: TGCGCCAGCAGCCACCCCACAGCTCCTCCCCAGCATTTT. The encoded protein is CASSHPTAPPQHF.

CDR3 coding DNA: TGTGCCACCAGTGACTCTCCGGGACAGGGGTACTATGGCTACACCTTC. This translates into CATSDSPGQGYYGYTF. J is TRBJ1-2 and V is TRBV24-1; 10 bases align to TRBD1. The germline V gene encodes CDR1 KGHDR and CDR2 SFDVKD. This CDR3 has 16 residues. The V gene end was trimmed by 4 bases and the J gene end by 3 bases; junction bases not matched to a gene: 7.

The chain couples TRBV19 to TRBJ1-2, with D perhaps TRBD1 (5 bases). The length of the CDR3 is 14 residues. V gave up 6 bases and J gave up 4 bases, with 15 bases separating them. Per germline, CDR1 LNHDA and CDR2 SQIVND (reference sequence). CDR3 nucleotides: TGTGCCAGTAGGGAAACCGGGACTCTCTATGGCTACACCTTC. Amino acids: CASRETGTLYGYTF.

This sequence joins TRBV5-1 and TRBJ2-6, with 8 bases identical to TRBD1. In germline, CDR1 is SGHRS, CDR2 YFSETQ. V trimming: 1 base; J trimming: 0 bases; junction bases outside the gene matches: 9. This CDR3 spans 19 amino acids. The CDR3, as DNA: TGCGCCAGCAGCTTGCCTTGGGACAGGCTCCTCTCTGGGGCCAACGTCCTGACTTTC. Its translation: CASSLPWDRLLSGANVLTF.

The chain carries TRBV4-2 and TRBJ1-2; weak D call: TRBD1 (6 bases). The germline V and J ends were trimmed by 3 bases and 8 bases, with 16 bases remaining between them. The germline V gene encodes CDR1 LGHNA and CDR2 YNFKEQ. The CDR3 is made up of 14 amino acids. This chain's CDR3 is CASSQASGTIGYTF. The CDR3 bases are TGTGCCAGCAGCCAGGCTTCCGGGACAATCGGCTACACCTTC.

This clone was counted only a few times. This chain's CDR3 is CASSDGYYGYTF. The CDR3, as DNA: TGTGCCAGCAGCGACGGGTACTATGGCTACACCTTC. The chain combines TRBV3-1 (or the pseudogene TRBV3-2) with TRBJ1-2; D gene ambiguous. CDR3 length: 12 residues. Between the trimmed V and J ends, which lost 5 bases and 3 bases, there was a span of 7 bases. The germline V gene has CDR1 LGHDT and CDR2 YNNKEL (reference sequence).

V usage is TRBV28 and J usage is TRBJ1-2; 8 bases agree with TRBD1. The CDR3 runs to 14 residues. With V trimmed by 2 bases and J by 7 bases, 6 bases remained unmatched. CDR1 MDHEN and CDR2 SYDVKM come from the germline V gene. This CDR3 is CASSLGQGAGGYTF. DNA for the CDR3: TGTGCCAGCAGTTTAGGCCAGGGGGCAGGTGGCTACACCTTC.

This clone was recorded only once. An end of the junction differs from the germline gene, which may be a read error. DNA of the CDR3: TGTGCCGGCAGCTTAGCGGGACAGGCCCTCTACAATGAGCAGTTCTTC. Translation: CAGSLAGQALYNEQFF. V usage is TRBV7-9 and J usage is TRBJ2-1; D may correspond to TRBD1 or TRBD2 (8 bases each). Germline CDR1 is SEHNR and CDR2 is FQNEAQ (reference sequence). This CDR3 is built from 16 residues.